This T cell receptor (beta chain) came from a study of blood T cell repertoires in COVID-19. About the study: Acute-phase and convalescent COVID-19 samples originated in the United States, Italy and Spain.

The study drew participants aged about 18 to 90 years from 20 to 30 US areas. Participants' reported clinical history set cohort assignment. Original processing methods: Reference gene primer amplification gave nucleated cell count estimates. Generated by immunoSEQ multiplex PCR, the TCRdb table keeps only in-frame clones and is missing some. V, J and clone size were drawn from that table, and D and trimming were deduced from the DNA. The sample gives 200,000 or so clones, around 92% of which show up once; roughly 8.8% is in the top ten. This CDR3 is 11 amino acids long. CDR1 and CDR2 from the germline V gene are LNHDA and SQIVND (reference sequence). V shed 9 bases, J shed 9 bases, and the junction held 7 bases outside the gene matches.

The sequence was obtained from a woman in her late teens or twenties who had recovered from COVID-19. The sample taken for sequencing was PBMCs or T cells enriched from blood (not recorded which). This sequence joins TRBV19 and TRBJ1-1; 7 nucleotides agree with TRBD1. The CDR3 loop reads CASWGQSQAFF. The CDR3 nucleotides are TGTGCCAGCTGGGGACAGAGCCAAGCTTTCTTT.